This TCR beta chain came from a study of glioma-infiltrating T cells after dendritic cell vaccination. Study at large: The vaccine used monocyte-derived dendritic cells pulsed overnight with autologous tumor lysate. Dendritic cell vaccine was injected intradermally three times, biweekly.

V was trimmed by 4 bases and J by 2 bases, leaving 10 bases between them. Germline V gene lookup returns CDR1 SGHRS and CDR2 YFSETQ. The CDR3 length is 14 residues. Clones were read by immunoSEQ multiplex PCR, and TCRdb kept only the in-frame ones, dropping some. The sample carries 70,000 to 100,000 clones, about four fifths recorded once. General study results and limits: The cohort had few patients with full blood and tumor sets.

Time point meaning: after dendritic cell vaccination, including at tumor progression/relapse. Before vaccination, two weeks after the third vaccination, and at progression, PBMC were collected. Only one count was recorded for this clone. Antigen specificity is unknown. The source material was blood, sampled after dendritic cell vaccination. The chain carries TRBV5-1 and TRBJ2-1; a weak D match, TRBD2 (5 bases). The source is a human donor with glioblastoma. This chain's CDR3 is CASSLGVAYNEQFF. The CDR3 nucleotides are TGCGCCAGCAGCCTCGGGGTAGCCTACAATGAGCAGTTCTTC.